The next 6 T cell receptor beta chains were all read from a single sample in a study of T cells in Graves' hyperthyroidism and ophthalmopathy. RNA transcripts served as the template for amplifying TCR beta CDR3 regions. The HTBI primer set was used in a first-round RT-PCR of the TCR CDR3. MiXCR, run by TCRdb on the multiplex PCR reads, gives a single entry per CDR3 protein. Among a few hundred thousand distinct CDR3 sequences listed, approximately 15% were seen once. Source material: blood. These receptors were obtained from a woman between 35 and 50 years old with Graves' hyperthyroidism that later progressed to Graves' ophthalmopathy.

The sample holds many counts of this clonotype. The chain links TRBV6-6 to TRBJ1-1; D remains ambiguous. The CDR3 sequence is 13 residues long. Per the germline V gene, CDR1 is MNHNY and CDR2 is SVGAGI (reference sequence). Trimming removed 1 base from V and 0 bases from J, with 3 bases in between. The CDR3 DNA is TGTGCCAGCAGTTACTTTCTGAACACTGAAGCTTTCTTT. Translating it yields CASSYFLNTEAFF.

The chain has TRBV5-1 and TRBJ1-2, with 8 bases that match TRBD1. The CDR3 totals 14 residues. The trim removed 2 bases at V and 4 bases at J, leaving 4 bases unmatched. Germline V lookup: CDR1 SGHRS, CDR2 YFSETQ. The CDR3: CASSFGQGSYGYTF. The CDR3 bases are TGCGCCAGCAGCTTTGGACAGGGCTCCTATGGCTACACCTTC.

This clonotype was seen ten or more times. The chain has TRBV11-2 and TRBJ1-3, with a tentative D call TRBD1 (6 bases). The V end was cut by 2 bases, the J end by 2 bases, with 10 bases between. Germline loops: CDR1 SGHAT, CDR2 FQNNGV. The CDR3 extends over 15 amino acids. The chain's CDR3 is CASSLRGDTGNTIYF. The CDR3 DNA follows: TGTGCCAGCAGCTTACGTGGGGACACTGGAAACACCATATATTTT.

This chain joins TRBV25-1 and TRBJ2-6, with 8 positions matching TRBD1. CDR3 length: 16 amino acids. V lost 5 bases to trimming and J lost 1 base; unmatched junction nucleotides: 4. Germline loops: CDR1 MGHDK, CDR2 SYGVNS. Here the CDR3 DNA reads TGTGCCAGCAGTCCCAGGGGGCGATCTGGGGCCAACGTCCTGACTTTC. It specifies CASSPRGRSGANVLTF.

A note on this clonotype: An end of the junction differs from the germline gene, which may be a read error. In nucleotides, the CDR3 is TGTGCCAGCAGCCTGGACAGGTCAAATGGCAACACCTTC. As protein: CASSLDRSNGNTF. The gene calls are TRBV5-6 and TRBJ1-2, with 7 positions matching TRBD1. CDR3 size: 13 residues. Looked up from germline, CDR1 is SGHDT and CDR2 is YYEEEE.

This clonotype was recorded at least ten times. The chain couples TRBV3-1 to TRBJ2-1, with D perhaps matching TRBD1 or TRBD2 (7 bases each). Germline loops: CDR1 LGHDT, CDR2 YNNKEL (reference sequence). Trimming stripped 7 bases from V and 4 bases from J, with 26 bases between. This CDR3 is built from 18 residues. As DNA, the CDR3 is TGTGCCAGCAACACACGAGCGGGGACAGTTTTGGCTTACAATGAGCAGTTCTTC. It yields the protein CASNTRAGTVLAYNEQFF.